This T cell receptor beta chain was obtained from a study of control samples from healthy donors and cancer patients. Some clones are missing from TCRdb's copy, which holds only in-frame ones; the method was immunoSEQ multiplex PCR. This table has roughly 100,000 clones, more than 90% appearing once. CDR1 is ENHRY and CDR2 is SYGVKD in the germline V gene. CDR3 size: 14 residues. The V and J ends lost 11 bases and 6 bases respectively, with 20 bases between them. The source is a human donor in good health. The donor label of this sample is uncertain. The sequencing input was blood. V and J are TRBV10-3 and TRBJ2-1, with D tentatively TRBD2 (6 bases). CDR3 protein: CASQPGLAANEQFF. CDR3 bases: TGTGCCTCACAACCGGGACTCGCCGCCAATGAGCAGTTCTTC.